Below, 5 T cell receptor beta chains from the same sample are listed, as sequenced in a study of blood T cell repertoires in COVID-19. Method: immunoSEQ multiplex PCR; TCRdb's copy keeps in-frame clones and lacks some. The table records 150,000 to 190,000 clones, approximately 73% of them present only once. Sequencing used peripheral blood. The receptor source for this set is a woman of 80 years or more with acute or convalescent COVID-19.

DNA for the CDR3: TGTGCCAGCAGCTTGGGGGGACAGGCTAGGGGCTATGGCTACACCTTC. Protein product: CASSLGGQARGYGYTF. The chain employs TRBV5-6 and TRBJ1-2, with 8 positions matching TRBD1. Germline V lookup: CDR1 SGHDT, CDR2 YYEEEE. The CDR3 is 16 amino acids. The J segment lost 4 bases and the V segment lost 0 bases, leaving 8 bases of the junction unmatched.

The chain has TRBV10-3 and TRBJ2-2; no reliable D call. The V gene lost 0 bases and the J gene lost 5 bases, with 7 bases spanning the gap. CDR3 length equals 14 residues. Per the germline V gene, CDR1 is ENHRY and CDR2 is SYGVKD. Here the CDR3 DNA reads TGTGCCATCAGTGAGTCTCACAGAACCGGGGAGCTGTTTTTT. Translated, it gives CAISESHRTGELFF.

This clone was found once. The CDR3 is CASSGGMETYEQYF. The DNA of the CDR3 is TGTGCCAGCTCAGGAGGGATGGAGACCTACGAGCAGTACTTC. The gene calls are TRBV18 and TRBJ2-7; a possible D gene is TRBD2 (6 bases). V was cut by 5 bases and J by 2 bases, with 13 bases left in between. The germline V gene has CDR1 KGHSH and CDR2 LQKENI. The CDR3 totals 14 residues.

This chain links TRBV18 with TRBJ1-6; 7 bases map to TRBD1. Looked up from germline, CDR1 is KGHSH and CDR2 is LQKENI. V lost 2 bases, J lost 9 bases, and 10 bases stayed unmatched. The CDR3 is 16 residues long. For the CDR3, the DNA is TGTGCCAGCTCACCAGCAGCCGGGACAGAGGCTTCACCCCTCCACTTT. This encodes CASSPAAGTEASPLHF.

This clone is classed as medium-sized. The chain joins TRBV7-2 to TRBJ1-5, with 10 bases fitting TRBD1. In germline, CDR1 is SGHTA, CDR2 FQGNSA. This CDR3 has 15 amino acids. The junction had 4 bases not matched to a gene; V was cut back by 3 bases and J by 5 bases. The CDR3 DNA reads as TGTGCCAGCAGCTTCCACGGACAGGGGGATCAGCCCCAGCATTTT. This gives the protein CASSFHGQGDQPQHF.